Shown below are 14 T cell receptor beta chains from a single sample sequenced in a study of blood T cell repertoires in COVID-19. Measured with immunoSEQ multiplex PCR; TCRdb has only the in-frame clones, and not every one. The sample includes approximately 64,000 clones, 70% to 90% of them seen just once. Input material: PBMCs or T cells enriched from blood (not recorded which). All receptors derive from a woman in her forties who had recovered from COVID-19.

V gene TRBV3-1 (or the pseudogene TRBV3-2) combines with J gene TRBJ1-6, with D unresolved. This CDR3 has 18 residues. Germline V gene sequence: CDR1 LGHDT, CDR2 YNNKEL (reference sequence). V dropped 5 bases and J dropped 5 bases, with 22 bases sitting between them. The CDR3 DNA sequence: TGTGCCAGCAGCGAGGTAGTTCCCATTATACATCATAATTCACCCCTCCACTTT. As protein: CASSEVVPIIHHNSPLHF.

There are a few counts of this clone. The V and J genes are TRBV18 and TRBJ2-2; 9 bases line up with TRBD2. Germline V gene sequence: CDR1 KGHSH, CDR2 LQKENI. The J segment lost 0 bases and the V segment lost 3 bases, leaving 2 bases of the junction unmatched. This CDR3 is built from 16 residues. The CDR3 protein is CASSPLAGANTGELFF. In nucleotides, the CDR3 is TGTGCCAGCTCACCGTTAGCGGGGGCGAACACCGGGGAGCTGTTTTTT.

The V and J genes are TRBV7-9 and TRBJ2-1; unclear D gene. The V end lost 3 bases, the J end lost 0 bases, and 6 bases lay between the germline ends. The CDR3 is 14 amino acids. Germline CDR1 is SEHNR and CDR2 is FQNEAQ (reference sequence). CDR3 residues: CASSLTSSYNEQFF. Here the CDR3 DNA reads TGTGCCAGCAGCTTGACAAGCTCCTACAATGAGCAGTTCTTC.

J is TRBJ1-2 and V is TRBV24-1; 12 nucleotides line up with TRBD1. The CDR3 is made up of 13 amino acids. Germline V lookup: CDR1 KGHDR, CDR2 SFDVKD. V lost 9 bases and J lost 8; bases outside the gene matches: 6. The CDR3 bases are TGTGCCACCGGGGGACAGGGGGCCGGCGGCTACACCTTC. Amino acid sequence: CATGGQGAGGYTF.

V usage is TRBV19 and J usage is TRBJ2-1, with 7 positions matching TRBD2. Germline values: CDR1 LNHDA, CDR2 SQIVND (reference sequence). With 1 base clipped from V and 6 bases from J, the junction kept 12 bases outside the gene matches. CDR3 length equals 17 residues. The CDR3 is CASSIVPVAGGINEQFF. The CDR3 DNA reads TGTGCCAGTAGTATAGTTCCCGTAGCGGGTGGTATCAATGAGCAGTTCTTC. The full variable domain, in which reference TRBV19 and TRBJ2-1 provide the parts outside the CDR3, is DGGITQSPKYLFRKEGQNVTLSCEQNLNHDAMYWYRQDPGQGLRLIYYSQIVNDFQKGDIAEGYSVSREKKESFPLTVTSAQKNPTAFYLCASSIVPVAGGINEQFFGPGTRLTVL.

This sequence joins TRBV5-6 and TRBJ2-7, with D perhaps matching TRBD2 (6 bases). This CDR3 contains 17 residues. Germline V gene data show CDR1 as SGHDT and CDR2 as YYEEEE. Trimming shortened V by 4 bases and J by 7 bases, and 27 bases separated the two germline ends. This CDR3 reads CASSPFYPTRGSWEQYF. CDR3 coding DNA: TGTGCCAGCAGCCCATTTTATCCGACTAGGGGCTCTTGGGAGCAGTACTTC.

The chain combines TRBV15 with TRBJ2-2; D is possibly TRBD1 (5 bases). The germline V and J ends were trimmed by 1 base and 0 bases, with 9 bases remaining between them. CDR1 and CDR2 from the germline V gene are LNHNV and YYDKDF (reference sequence). The CDR3 spans 16 residues. Here the CDR3 reads CATSRGGGSNTGELFF. The CDR3 region has the DNA TGTGCCACCAGCAGAGGGGGCGGATCGAACACCGGGGAGCTGTTTTTT.

The chain carries TRBV7-9 and TRBJ1-6, with 10 bases fitting TRBD1. Trimming removed 1 base from V and 4 bases from J; junction bases left unmatched: 1. The CDR3 consists of 16 residues. Germline loops: CDR1 SEHNR, CDR2 FQNEAQ (reference sequence). CDR3 DNA sequence: TGTGCCAGCAGCTTAGGGGACAGGGGATATAATTCACCCCTCCACTTT. This encodes CASSLGDRGYNSPLHF.

The chain is built from TRBV2 and TRBJ1-6; 8 bases match TRBD1. Germline V CDR1 and CDR2: SNHLY, FYNNEI. This CDR3 comprises 15 residues. The V segment lost 6 bases and the J segment 14 bases; nucleotides outside the gene matches: 15. CDR3 DNA: TGTGCCAGCAGCGGGACAGGATCCAAAGTTAGTTCCCTCCACTTT. Protein product: CASSGTGSKVSSLHF. The full variable domain, in which reference TRBV2 and TRBJ1-6 provide the parts outside the CDR3, is EPEVTQTPSHQVTQMGQEVILRCVPISNHLYFYWYRQILGQKVEFLVSFYNNEISEKSEIFDDQFSVERPDGSNFTLKIRSTKLEDSAMYFCASSGTGSKVSSLHFGNGTRLTVT.

V usage is TRBV27 and J usage is TRBJ2-1, with D possibly being TRBD1 (6 bases). V was pared by 0 bases and J by 7 bases, with 13 bases between. Germline V gene sequence: CDR1 MNHEY, CDR2 SMNVEV (reference sequence). The CDR3 loop spans 15 amino acids. The CDR3 DNA sequence: TGTGCCAGCAGTTTATCAGGGGGTAGCGCGAATGAGCAGTTCTTC. Amino acid sequence: CASSLSGGSANEQFF.

J is TRBJ2-4 and V is TRBV5-8, with a tentative D call TRBD2 (5 bases). The germline V gene encodes CDR1 SGHTS and CDR2 YDEGEE. V dropped 2 bases and J dropped 1 base, with 19 bases sitting between them. This CDR3 contains 18 residues. The CDR3 sequence: CASSLSIVESGAKNIQYF. The CDR3 DNA sequence: TGTGCCAGCAGCTTAAGTATTGTCGAGTCGGGGGCCAAAAACATTCAGTACTTC.

The chain uses TRBV19 and TRBJ2-5; D perhaps matches TRBD2 (6 bases). The ends were cut back, 5 bases at V and 3 bases at J, with 13 bases in the middle. This CDR3 region has 14 residues. CDR1 LNHDA and CDR2 SQIVND come from the germline V gene (reference sequence). In DNA form, the CDR3 reads TGTGCCAGTAGTGAGGGAGGAAAGAAAGAGACCCAGTACTTC. Protein: CASSEGGKKETQYF. Filled out from reference TRBV19 and TRBJ2-5, the complete variable domain reads DGGITQSPKYLFRKEGQNVTLSCEQNLNHDAMYWYRQDPGQGLRLIYYSQIVNDFQKGDIAEGYSVSREKKESFPLTVTSAQKNPTAFYLCASSEGGKKETQYFGPGTRLLVL.

This chain uses TRBV2 with TRBJ2-2; 9 nucleotides match TRBD2. This CDR3 is 16 amino acids long. The V gene end was trimmed by 2 bases and the J gene end by 4 bases; junction bases not matched to a gene: 5. Germline CDR1 reads SNHLY; CDR2 reads FYNNEI. The CDR3 DNA sequence: TGTGCCAGCAGTGAAATAGCGGGGGTGTTCACCGGGGAGCTGTTTTTT. It is translated as CASSEIAGVFTGELFF.

This rearrangement joins TRBV5-6 to TRBJ1-6; 9 bases line up with TRBD1. This CDR3 contains 15 residues. V lost 0 bases to trimming and J lost 8 bases; unmatched junction nucleotides: 3. The germline gives CDR1 SGHDT, CDR2 YYEEEE. Here the CDR3 reads CASSLAGTGYSPLHF. The CDR3 DNA reads TGTGCCAGCAGCTTGGCCGGGACAGGGTATTCACCCCTCCACTTT. The full variable domain, completed using reference TRBV5-6 and TRBJ1-6, is DAGVTQSPTHLIKTRGQQVTLRCSPKSGHDTVSWYQQALGQGPQFIFQYYEEEERQRGNFPDRFSGHQFPNYSSELNVNALLLGDSALYLCASSLAGTGYSPLHFGNGTRLTVT.